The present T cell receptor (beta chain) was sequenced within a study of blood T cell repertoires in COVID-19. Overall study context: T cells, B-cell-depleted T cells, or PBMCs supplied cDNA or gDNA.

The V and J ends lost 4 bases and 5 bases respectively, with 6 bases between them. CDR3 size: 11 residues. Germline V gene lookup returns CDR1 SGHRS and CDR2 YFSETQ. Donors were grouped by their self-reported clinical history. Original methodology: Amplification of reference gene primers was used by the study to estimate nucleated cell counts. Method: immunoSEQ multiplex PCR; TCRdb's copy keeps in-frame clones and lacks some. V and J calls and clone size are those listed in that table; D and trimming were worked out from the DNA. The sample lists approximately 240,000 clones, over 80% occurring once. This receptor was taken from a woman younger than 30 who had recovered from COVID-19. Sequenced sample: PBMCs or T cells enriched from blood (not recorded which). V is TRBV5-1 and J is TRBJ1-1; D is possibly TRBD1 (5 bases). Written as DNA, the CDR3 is TGCGCCAGCAGCCCAGGGACTGAAGCTTTCTTT. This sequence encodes CASSPGTEAFF.